These 21 T cell receptor beta chains originate from one sample sequenced in a study of beta chain features in type 1 diabetes. Reverse transcription of all isolated RNA meant that expressed TCRB transcripts were sequenced. Clones were sequenced by immunoSEQ multiplex PCR, and TCRdb holds only the in-frame ones, with some missing. This repertoire shows over 150,000 clones, about 7.3% found once; its top ten account for 0.65%. Sequenced input: central memory CD4+ T cells from blood. The source is a man between 18 and 29 years old in good health.

This clone turned up a few times. The CDR3 protein is CASSLRVTGELFF. Written as DNA, the CDR3 is TGTGCCAGCAGCTTAAGAGTCACCGGGGAGCTGTTTTTT. The chain couples TRBV7-9 to TRBJ2-2; D gene unclear. Germline assignment: CDR1 SEHNR and CDR2 FQNEAQ (reference sequence). The CDR3 is 13 residues long. The V and J ends lost 2 bases and 4 bases respectively, with 5 bases between them. The entire variable domain, with the rest obtained from reference TRBV7-9 and TRBJ2-2, is as follows: DTGVSQNPRHKITKRGQNVTFRCDPISEHNRLYWYRQTLGQGPEFLTYFQNEAQLEKSRLLSDRFSAERPKGSFSTLEIQRTEQGDSAMYLCASSLRVTGELFFGEGSRLTVL.

This clone was seen a handful of times. The chain employs TRBV19 and TRBJ1-6; possible D gene TRBD1, 6 bases. The CDR3 runs 13 residues. CDR1 and CDR2 from the germline V gene are LNHDA and SQIVND (reference sequence). V shed 9 bases and J shed 8 bases, with 14 bases lying between them. CDR3 amino acids: CASQQGLDSPLHF. DNA for the CDR3: TGTGCCAGCCAACAGGGCTTGGATTCACCCCTCCACTTT. The variable domain in full, with the rest retrieved from reference TRBV19 and TRBJ1-6, is DGGITQSPKYLFRKEGQNVTLSCEQNLNHDAMYWYRQDPGQGLRLIYYSQIVNDFQKGDIAEGYSVSREKKESFPLTVTSAQKNPTAFYLCASQQGLDSPLHFGNGTRLTVT.

This clone was recorded a few times. The chain links TRBV29-1 to TRBJ2-2; 8 bases match TRBD1. Germline V gene lookup returns CDR1 SQVTM and CDR2 ANQGSEA. Unmatched junction bases numbered 11, after V lost 6 bases and J lost 2 bases. This CDR3 is 16 amino acids long. CDR3 in DNA: TGCAGCGTCTTACCGGGGGACAGGTCAAACACCGGGGAGCTGTTTTTT. Protein sequence: CSVLPGDRSNTGELFF.

The CDR3 sequence: CASSPTSTDTQYF. DNA for the CDR3: TGTGCCAGCAGTCCTACGAGCACAGATACGCAGTATTTT. J is TRBJ2-3 and V is TRBV28; D not resolved. The V end was cut by 5 bases, the J end by 0 bases, with 6 bases between. The CDR3 totals 13 residues. Germline CDR1 is MDHEN and CDR2 is SYDVKM.

The rearrangement links TRBV7-3 to TRBJ2-6; 8 nucleotides agree with TRBD1. Germline V lookup: CDR1 SGHTA, CDR2 FQGTGA. The CDR3 loop spans 14 amino acids. Unmatched junction bases numbered 9, after V lost 8 bases and J lost 9 bases. The CDR3: CASETGTGGNVLTF. The CDR3 DNA follows: TGTGCCAGCGAAACCGGGACAGGAGGCAACGTCCTGACTTTC.

This chain connects TRBV5-1 to TRBJ2-3; TRBD1 might be the D (5 bases). Germline loops: CDR1 SGHRS, CDR2 YFSETQ. Between the trimmed V and J ends, which lost 1 base and 3 bases, there was a span of 12 bases. The CDR3 has 15 amino acids. For the CDR3, the DNA is TGCGCCAGCAGCTTGAGGGGCGCAGGGACAGATACGCAGTATTTT. Protein product: CASSLRGAGTDTQYF.

This clone was seen ten or more times. The V gene is TRBV5-6, the J gene TRBJ2-3; a weak D match, TRBD1 (6 bases). This CDR3 is 15 amino acids long. CDR1 and CDR2 (germline): SGHDT, YYEEEE. The V end was cut by 6 bases, the J end by 1 base, with 15 bases between. The CDR3 DNA follows: TGTGCCAGCACCGTACAGGGATTCGGCACAGATACGCAGTATTTT. Protein: CASTVQGFGTDTQYF.

Ten or more counts support this clone. V and J are TRBV7-2 and TRBJ2-4; 7 nucleotides align to TRBD2. The J segment lost 0 bases and the V segment lost 1 base, leaving 3 bases of the junction unmatched. The V gene's germline CDR1 is SGHTA and CDR2 FQGNSA. The CDR3 runs 16 residues. The DNA for the CDR3 is TGTGCCAGCAGCTTAGGAGCGGGGCTAGCCAAAAACATTCAGTACTTC. It is translated as CASSLGAGLAKNIQYF.

This clone was recorded a few times. The V call is TRBV5-1, the J call TRBJ2-5; 7 positions agree with TRBD1. The J segment lost 0 bases and the V segment lost 0 bases, leaving 2 bases of the junction unmatched. In germline, CDR1 is SGHRS, CDR2 YFSETQ. This CDR3 spans 15 amino acids. CDR3 loop: CASSLAGTDQETQYF. In nucleotides, the CDR3 is TGCGCCAGCAGCTTGGCGGGGACAGACCAAGAGACCCAGTACTTC.

This clone was found a few times. The chain joins TRBV9 to TRBJ2-1, with 7 bases matching TRBD1. CDR3 size: 13 residues. Losses at the gene ends were 3 bases for V and 10 bases for J; bases not matched to a gene: 7. CDR1 is SGDLS and CDR2 is YYNGEE in the germline V gene. In DNA, the CDR3 is TGTGCCAGCAGCGCAGGGACAGTAACCGAGCAGTTCTTC. Protein product: CASSAGTVTEQFF.

This clone was recorded a few times. The V and J genes are TRBV6-5 and TRBJ2-7; possible D gene TRBD1, 5 bases. CDR1 and CDR2 from the germline V gene are MNHEY and SVGAGI. Trimming pared 5 bases from V and 0 bases from J, leaving 14 bases between. This CDR3 is 15 amino acids long. In DNA form, the CDR3 reads TGTGCCAGCAGTCCTCCTCAGGGCGGCTCCTACGAGCAGTACTTC. This encodes CASSPPQGGSYEQYF.

This clone was picked up a small number of times. V is TRBV28 and J is TRBJ2-1; 14 bases align to TRBD2. The length of the CDR3 is 17 residues. Losses at the gene ends were 6 bases for V and 9 bases for J; bases not matched to a gene: 13. Looked up from germline, CDR1 is MDHEN and CDR2 is SYDVKM. Written as DNA, the CDR3 is TGTGCCAGCAGGCGCCAGGGACTAGCGGGGGTATTTGGTGAGCAGTTCTTC. Translated, it gives CASRRQGLAGVFGEQFF.

The rearrangement joins TRBV7-2 to TRBJ2-7, with TRBD2 matching over 8 bases. The V segment lost 1 base and the J segment 3 bases; nucleotides outside the gene matches: 11. From germline, CDR1 is SGHTA and CDR2 FQGNSA. The CDR3 is made up of 17 amino acids. CDR3 protein: CASSLGPTAGAHYEQYF. The CDR3 coding sequence is TGTGCCAGCAGCTTAGGGCCCACAGCGGGAGCCCACTACGAGCAGTACTTC.

This clone came up many times. The chain has TRBV15 and TRBJ1-6; TRBD1 agrees at 7 bases. Germline V gives CDR1 LNHNV, CDR2 YYDKDF (reference sequence). V lost 5 bases to trimming and J lost 5 bases; unmatched junction nucleotides: 3. CDR3 size: 14 residues. The CDR3 nucleotides are TGTGCCACCAGCCTGGGACAGAATAATTCACCCCTCCACTTT. Translated, it gives CATSLGQNNSPLHF.

V gene TRBV7-9 combines with J gene TRBJ1-1; 7 nucleotides line up with TRBD1. Germline V gene data show CDR1 as SEHNR and CDR2 as FQNEAQ (reference sequence). CDR3 length: 15 amino acids. Germline trimming cut 5 bases from V and 1 base from J; bases unmatched to any gene: 7. The CDR3 here is CASSDDRVGNTEAFF. The CDR3 DNA reads as TGTGCCAGCAGCGACGACAGGGTGGGGAACACTGAAGCTTTCTTT.

This chain links TRBV7-6 with TRBJ2-5; TRBD1 might be the D (6 bases). V dropped 5 bases and J dropped 5 bases, with 18 bases sitting between them. The CDR3 consists of 15 residues. Germline V gene lookup returns CDR1 SGHVS and CDR2 FNYEAQ. CDR3 nucleotide sequence: TGTGCCAGCAGCGGACGGACAGTCGACGGCGAGACCCAGTACTTC. Translated: CASSGRTVDGETQYF. Together with reference TRBV7-6 and TRBJ2-5, the CDR3 gives the full variable domain: GAGVSQSPRYKVTKRGQDVALRCDPISGHVSLYWYRQALGQGPEFLTYFNYEAQQDKSGLPNDRFSAERPEGSISTLTIQRTEQRDSAMYRCASSGRTVDGETQYFGPGTRLLVL.

There are a few counts of this clone. V and J are TRBV2 and TRBJ2-3, with a tentative D call TRBD2 (6 bases). Between the trimmed V and J ends, which lost 7 bases and 0 bases, there was a span of 11 bases. CDR1 is SNHLY, CDR2 FYNNEI, per germline. This CDR3 spans 14 amino acids. The DNA of the CDR3 is TGTGCCAGCAAACTAGCAACTAGCACAGATACGCAGTATTTT. Translated: CASKLATSTDTQYF.

The CDR3 loop reads CASSLGQQETQYF. In DNA form, the CDR3 reads TGTGCCAGCAGCTTAGGACAGCAAGAGACCCAGTACTTC. This rearrangement joins TRBV11-3 to TRBJ2-5; a weak D match, TRBD1 (5 bases). Germline V gene sequence: CDR1 SGHNT, CDR2 YENEEA. V was clipped by 1 base and J by 2 bases, with 5 bases between them. The length of the CDR3 is 13 residues.

This clone was detected many times. Other DNA variants within this sample encode the same CDR3. This rearrangement joins TRBV18 to TRBJ1-2, with D perhaps TRBD1 (6 bases). The CDR3 is made up of 14 amino acids. Germline loops: CDR1 KGHSH, CDR2 LQKENI. V was shortened by 3 bases and J by 6 bases, with 14 bases between the two germline ends. The CDR3 DNA sequence: TGTGCCAGCTCACCTACTACAGGGTTCGATGGCTACACCTTC. Protein product: CASSPTTGFDGYTF.

This clone was observed a few times. The chain links TRBV28 to TRBJ2-7, with 11 bases lining up with TRBD2. Per germline, CDR1 MDHEN and CDR2 SYDVKM. V gave up 6 bases and J gave up 4 bases; unmatched junction bases: 8. The CDR3 has 15 amino acids. CDR3 nucleotides: TGTGCCAGCAGCCTGCGACTAGCGGGACAATACGAGCAGTACTTC. Amino acids: CASSLRLAGQYEQYF.

V gene TRBV20-1 combines with J gene TRBJ2-5, with a tentative D call TRBD2 (5 bases). This CDR3 has 11 amino acids. Trimming pared 8 bases from V and 5 bases from J, leaving 12 bases between. CDR1 is DFQATT, CDR2 SNEGSKA, per germline (reference sequence). In DNA form, the CDR3 reads TGCAGTTCTATTACGGGGGAGACCCAGTACTTC. Amino acid sequence: CSSITGETQYF.